This T cell receptor beta chain was profiled in a study of blood T cell repertoires in COVID-19. V was trimmed by 0 bases and J by 0 bases, leaving 9 bases between them. The CDR3 totals 15 residues. Germline CDR1 and CDR2: LGHDT and YNNKEL (reference sequence). Using immunoSEQ multiplex PCR, the repertoire was profiled, and TCRdb retains in-frame clones only, with some absent. The data show some 390,000 clones, 80% to 90% seen once. Sequencing was carried out using PBMCs or T cells enriched from blood (not recorded which). The chain joins TRBV3-1 (or the pseudogene TRBV3-2) to TRBJ2-7; D is unclear. This clonotype was sampled from a man aged 30 to 39 who had recovered from COVID-19. CDR3 coding DNA: TGTGCCAGCAGCCAAGAGGGCAGACACTCCTACGAGCAGTACTTC. This gives the protein CASSQEGRHSYEQYF.